This T cell receptor (beta chain) is from a study of CD8 T cells in Susac syndrome (dated by TCRdb to about 2019). Background for the entire study: Among the sequenced Susac syndrome patients, five or six had clinically active disease and about eight were in clinical remission. At blood withdrawal, Susac syndrome patients were either therapy-naive, taking corticosteroids (in some cases with IVIg as well), or taking IVIg alone. The study used repertoire sequencing to test whether antigen drove CD8+ T cell activation and differentiation in Susac syndrome. The clonality of the CD8+ T cell repertoire was compared across approximately 11 healthy donors, roughly 14 Susac syndrome patients and roughly 15 multiple sclerosis patients.

The study at large found these results: The study acknowledged that relatively few individuals were included in the TCR sequencing and HLA analysis. Looking at Susac-specific public clones, the researchers identified approximately 15 in the total CD8+ repertoire and a few in the CD8+ TEMRA repertoire. Susac syndrome CD8+ repertoires showed clonal expansion, highest in CD8+ TEMRA cells and greater in clinically active than remitting patients.

Peripheral blood CD8+ and CD4+ T cells from healthy donors, Susac syndrome patients and multiple sclerosis patients were profiled by high-throughput TCR beta sequencing. Recently defined diagnostic criteria for definite or probable disease were met by the Susac syndrome patients. Bulk CD8+ and CD4+ T cells were purified by magnetic negative isolation, while CD8+ TEMRA cells were enriched using FACS. Blood was collected in EDTA tubes and processed within 24 hours, with PBMCs isolated through density gradient centrifugation. PBMCs destined for TCR sequencing were cryopreserved in liquid nitrogen and later thawed in a 37 °C water bath. The sorted or isolated CD4+, CD8+ and CD8+ TEMRA cells had a purity of 90% or higher. Worth noting for this clonotype: Its specific antigen is unknown. Base-call qualities are not available, and no considerably larger clone is one nucleotide away.

RNA was extracted using the RNeasy kit, and roughly 0.5 to 1 microgram was reverse transcribed with random hexamers. TCR beta CDR3 regions were amplified with the immunoSEQ multiplex PCR assay covering 54 Vbeta and 13 Jbeta segments. PCR amplification bias was corrected by using a synthetic template baseline for primer optimization and computational correction. From the authors' description of their analysis: Reads were assigned to V, D and J genes according to IMGT and analyzed in immunoSEQ Analyzer, with only productive sequences retained. To calculate clonality, Shannon entropy was normalized by log2 of the number of productive unique sequences and then subtracted from one. For each patient and control, public and private clones were evaluated within the 100 most prevalent clones. Clones were defined as Susac-specific if absent from the healthy and MS cohorts, from 900 to 1,300 published viral clones and from other ImmuneACCESS disease sequences. Using fastp trimming at Q25 and MiXCR clonotype assembly, TCRdb reanalyzed the public sequencing data and kept in-frame beta chains. Duplicate CDR3 protein sequences are folded into a single record with the most common DNA and genes. TCRdb's processing, not the authors' own work, is the source of the V and J calls. The sample table contains around 69,000 distinct CDR3 sequences; only one count was recorded for about 94% of them. The ten largest clones capture approximately 0.45% of the sample.

V trim: 4 bases; J trim: 1 base; unmatched bases: 12. CDR1 and CDR2, per the germline V gene (reference sequence), are GTSNPN and SVGIG. Including cysteine and phenylalanine, the CDR3 has 16 amino acids. The read is trimmed to its CDR3 DNA, 48 bases read in frame from base 1. Sample: CD8+ T cells from PBMCs. This receptor chain uses TRBV30 and TRBJ1-1; TRBD1 lines up with 7 middle nucleotides. This clonotype was obtained from a human donor with Susac syndrome. The DNA sequence reads TGTGCCTGGAAGAGGCGACTGACAGGGACGAACACTGAAGCTTTCTTT. Its protein product is CAWKRRLTGTNTEAFF.